This T cell receptor (beta chain) was captured by sequencing in a study of shared clonotypes between healthy human individuals. Findings and caveats of the study: The four-donor shared clonotypes exceeded non-shared clonotypes in generation probability, with non-shared ones scoring lower. The small donor group covered limited genetic and exposure diversity.

CDR1 and CDR2 (germline): MDHEN, SYDVKM. CDR3 size: 14 residues. Trimming removed 6 bases at V and 7 bases at J, with 18 bases between. A CD45RA-negative memory subset and a CD45RA+ naive subset were separated from the CD4+ cells. About this clone: Its antigen remains unknown.

Repertoires were generated with immunoSEQ multiplex PCR, while TCRdb's copy carries only in-frame clones and drops some. Of over 2 million clones listed, approximately 90% were seen once; the top ten hold around 0.4%. The chain links TRBV28 to TRBJ1-2, with D possibly being TRBD1 (5 bases). Material for sequencing was naive CD4+ T cells from PBMCs. Subset in this sample: CD45RA+ positively selected. The sequence was obtained from a man between 18 and 35 years old in good health. Some clones in this sample may be carry-over from other donors' samples. The CDR3 DNA reads TGTGCCAGCAGCCCCGGGACCGACTTTCGTGGCTACACCTTC. Translation gives CASSPGTDFRGYTF.